A selection of T cell receptor beta chains follows, all from one sample in a study of sequential checkpoint blockade in melanoma. Only in-frame clones appear in the TCRdb table, and some are missing; sequencing was by immunoSEQ multiplex PCR. Of around 760 clones detected, roughly 20% appear once; the ten largest clones hold 20%. The sample in question was tumor tissue (inferred from file names), obtained from a patient given nivolumab and ipilimumab in sequence. The receptors here all came from a human donor with melanoma. CDR3s include the opening cysteine and the closing phenylalanine or tryptophan. Each record gives: J gene, CDR3 length, V gene, CDR3 protein.

j_call: TRBJ2-2
cdr3_length: 14
v_call: TRBV19
cdr3_aa: CASSARQATGELFF